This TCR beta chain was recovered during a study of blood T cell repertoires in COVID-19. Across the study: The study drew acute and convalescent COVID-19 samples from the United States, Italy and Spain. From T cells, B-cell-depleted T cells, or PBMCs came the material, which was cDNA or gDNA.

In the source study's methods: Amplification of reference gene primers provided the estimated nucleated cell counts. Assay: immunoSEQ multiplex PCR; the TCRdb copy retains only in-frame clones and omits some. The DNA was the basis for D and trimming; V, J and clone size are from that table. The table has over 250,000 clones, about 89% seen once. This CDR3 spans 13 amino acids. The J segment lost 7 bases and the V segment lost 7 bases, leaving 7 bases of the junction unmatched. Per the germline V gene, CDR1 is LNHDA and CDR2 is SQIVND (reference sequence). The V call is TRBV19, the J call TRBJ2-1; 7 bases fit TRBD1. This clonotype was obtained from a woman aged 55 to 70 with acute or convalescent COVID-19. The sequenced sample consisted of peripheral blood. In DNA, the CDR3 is TGTGCCAGTATGGAGAGGGGGCGGAATGAGCAGTTCTTC. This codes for CASMERGRNEQFF.